This TCR beta chain was observed in a study of low-dose radiotherapy and immunotherapy resistance in tumors. Study context: Daily, from cycle 1 day 1 and for four cycles, patients took oral aspirin 300 mg.

Alpha and beta chains were covered, as first-strand cDNA relied on TRAV- and TRBV-specific primers. TCR amplification used 20 to 25 PCR cycles, a constant-region primer and a V-primer adapter. Via MiXCR, TCRdb re-called the reads, giving one row per CDR3 protein. The sample gives 65,000 to 85,000 distinct CDR3 sequences, over 15% of which show up once; roughly 1.4% is in the top ten. With V trimmed by 0 bases and J by 10 bases, 7 bases remained unmatched. The CDR3 has 16 amino acids. Germline V gene data show CDR1 as LGHNA and CDR2 as YSLEER. This clonotype has only one observation. Time point in this sample: after trial treatment. Treatment indicated: LDRT plus nivolumab, ipilimumab, low-dose cyclophosphamide and aspirin (RACIN trial). Donors, who were enrolled in a single-arm phase I dose-escalation trial, received nivolumab, ipilimumab, aspirin, low-dose cyclophosphamide and low-dose radiotherapy.

The V call is TRBV4-3, the J call TRBJ2-1; 12 bases align to TRBD2. This sequence was found in a male donor with prostate cancer. Sequenced here: PBMCs, sampled after low-dose radiotherapy plus immunotherapy. CDR3 in amino acids: CASSQERTSGIGEQFF. CDR3 DNA sequence: TGCGCCAGCAGCCAAGAACGGACTAGCGGGATTGGGGAGCAGTTCTTC.